This T cell receptor beta chain originates from a study of a mutant IDH1 vaccine in newly diagnosed glioma. Note on this clone: Antigen: not known.

Repertoires were generated with immunoSEQ multiplex PCR, while TCRdb's copy carries only in-frame clones and drops some. The sample yields over 55,000 clones, 85% to 90% seen once. Trimming cost V 2 bases and J 1 base; bases outside gene matches: 4. The CDR3 covers 15 residues. The V gene's germline CDR1 is LNHNV and CDR2 YYDKDF (reference sequence). As for time point: week 5, during vaccination. A 20-mer mutant IDH1 peptide at 300 ug was injected subcutaneously with topical imiquimod. The clonotype originates from a woman aged 40 to 50 with glioma. Sequenced here: PBMCs, sampled from a glioma patient whose treatment included an IDH1 peptide vaccine. This chain connects TRBV15 to TRBJ1-1; 7 bases align to TRBD1. For the CDR3, the DNA is TGTGCCACCAGCAGATCGGGACAGCCGAACACTGAAGCTTTCTTT. Translated: CATSRSGQPNTEAFF.